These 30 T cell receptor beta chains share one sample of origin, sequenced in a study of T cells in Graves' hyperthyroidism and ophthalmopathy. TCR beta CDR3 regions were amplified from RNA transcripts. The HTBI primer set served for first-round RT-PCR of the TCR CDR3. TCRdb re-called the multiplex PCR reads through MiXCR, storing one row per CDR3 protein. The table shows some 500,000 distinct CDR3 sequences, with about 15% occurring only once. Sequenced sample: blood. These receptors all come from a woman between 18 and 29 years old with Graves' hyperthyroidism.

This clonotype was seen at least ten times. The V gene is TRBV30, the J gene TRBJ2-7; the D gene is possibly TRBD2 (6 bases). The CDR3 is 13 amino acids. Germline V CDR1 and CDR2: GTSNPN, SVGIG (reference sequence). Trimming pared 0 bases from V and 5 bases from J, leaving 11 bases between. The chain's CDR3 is CAWSVPGGNEQYF. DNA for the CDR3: TGTGCCTGGAGTGTACCTGGGGGGAACGAGCAGTACTTC. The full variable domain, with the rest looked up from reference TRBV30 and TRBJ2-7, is SQTIHQWPATLVQPVGSPLSLECTVEGTSNPNLYWYRQAAGRGLQLLFYSVGIGQISSEVPQNLSASRPQDRQFILSSKKLLLSDSGFYLCAWSVPGGNEQYFGPGTRLTVT.

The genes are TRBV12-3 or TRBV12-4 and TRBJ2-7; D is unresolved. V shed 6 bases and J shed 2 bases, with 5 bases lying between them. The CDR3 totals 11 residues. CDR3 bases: TGTGCCAGCAGACTGACCTACGAGCAGTACTTC. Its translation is CASRLTYEQYF.

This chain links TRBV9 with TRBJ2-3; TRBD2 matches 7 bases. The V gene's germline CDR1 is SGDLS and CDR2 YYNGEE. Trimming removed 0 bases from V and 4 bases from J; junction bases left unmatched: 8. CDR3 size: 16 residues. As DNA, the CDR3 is TGTGCCAGCAGCGTAGGAGCGGGGCTTGAAGCAGATACGCAGTATTTT. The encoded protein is CASSVGAGLEADTQYF.

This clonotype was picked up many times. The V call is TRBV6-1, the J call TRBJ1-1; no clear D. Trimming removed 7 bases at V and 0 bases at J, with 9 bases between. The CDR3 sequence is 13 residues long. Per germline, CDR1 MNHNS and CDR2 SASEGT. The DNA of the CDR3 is TGTGCCAGCAAACGAGGCATGAACACTGAAGCTTTCTTT. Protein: CASKRGMNTEAFF.

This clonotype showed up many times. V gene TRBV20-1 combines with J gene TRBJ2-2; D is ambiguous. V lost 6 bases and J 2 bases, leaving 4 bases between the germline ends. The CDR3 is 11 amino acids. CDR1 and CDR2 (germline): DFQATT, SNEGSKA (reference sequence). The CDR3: CSAVNTGELFF. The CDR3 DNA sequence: TGCAGTGCCGTAAACACCGGGGAGCTGTTTTTT.

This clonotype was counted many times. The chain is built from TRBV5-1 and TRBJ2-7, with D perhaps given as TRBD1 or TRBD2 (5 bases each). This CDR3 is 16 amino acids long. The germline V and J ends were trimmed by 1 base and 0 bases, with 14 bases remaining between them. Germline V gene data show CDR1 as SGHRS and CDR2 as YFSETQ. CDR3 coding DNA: TGCGCCAGCAGCTTGTCTTACGGGGCGAGCTCCTACGAGCAGTACTTC. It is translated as CASSLSYGASSYEQYF.

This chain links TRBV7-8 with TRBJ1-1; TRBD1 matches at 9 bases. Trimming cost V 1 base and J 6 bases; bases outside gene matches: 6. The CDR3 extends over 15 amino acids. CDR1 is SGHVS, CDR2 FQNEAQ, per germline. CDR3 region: CASSLVQGAGAEAFF. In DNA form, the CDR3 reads TGTGCCAGCAGCTTAGTACAGGGGGCGGGCGCTGAAGCTTTCTTT. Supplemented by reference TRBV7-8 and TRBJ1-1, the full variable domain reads GAGVSQSPRYKVAKRGQDVALRCDPISGHVSLFWYQQALGQGPEFLTYFQNEAQLDKSGLPSDRFFAERPEGSVSTLKIQRTQQEDSAVYLCASSLVQGAGAEAFFGQGTRLTVV.

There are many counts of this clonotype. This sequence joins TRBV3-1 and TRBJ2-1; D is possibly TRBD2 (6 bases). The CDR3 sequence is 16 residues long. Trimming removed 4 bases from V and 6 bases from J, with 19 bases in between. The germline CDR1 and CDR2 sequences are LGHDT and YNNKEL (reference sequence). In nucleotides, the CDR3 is TGTGCCAGCAGCCTGAGAGCCTCCGGGGGAGCCAATGAGCAGTTCTTC. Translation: CASSLRASGGANEQFF.

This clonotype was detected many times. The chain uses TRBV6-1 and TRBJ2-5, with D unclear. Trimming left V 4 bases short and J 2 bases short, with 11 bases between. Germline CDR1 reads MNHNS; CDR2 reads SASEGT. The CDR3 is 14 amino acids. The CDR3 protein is CASSATWVQETQYF. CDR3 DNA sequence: TGTGCCAGCAGTGCCACCTGGGTACAAGAGACCCAGTACTTC.

This chain's CDR3 is CASSIGPTPELFF. The CDR3 DNA is TGTGCCAGTAGTATCGGTCCGACCCCCGAACTGTTTTTT. The J gene is TRBJ1-4, the V gene TRBV19; D remains unclear. CDR1 is LNHDA, CDR2 SQIVND, per germline (reference sequence). Trimming removed 3 bases at V and 12 bases at J, with 14 bases between. The CDR3 runs 13 residues.

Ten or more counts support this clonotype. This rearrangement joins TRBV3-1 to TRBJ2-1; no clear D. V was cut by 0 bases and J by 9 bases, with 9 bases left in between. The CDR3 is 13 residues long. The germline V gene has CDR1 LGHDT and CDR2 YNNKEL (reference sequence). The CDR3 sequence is CASSQETTGEQFF. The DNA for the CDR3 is TGTGCCAGCAGCCAAGAGACAACCGGTGAGCAGTTCTTC.

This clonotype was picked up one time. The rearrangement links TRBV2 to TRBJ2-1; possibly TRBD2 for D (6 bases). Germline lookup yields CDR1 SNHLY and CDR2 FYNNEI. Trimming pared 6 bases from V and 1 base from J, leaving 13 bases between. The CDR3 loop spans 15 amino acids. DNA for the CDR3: TGTGCCAGCAGGGAGCGGGTAAGATCCTACAATGAGCAGTTCTTC. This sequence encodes CASRERVRSYNEQFF.

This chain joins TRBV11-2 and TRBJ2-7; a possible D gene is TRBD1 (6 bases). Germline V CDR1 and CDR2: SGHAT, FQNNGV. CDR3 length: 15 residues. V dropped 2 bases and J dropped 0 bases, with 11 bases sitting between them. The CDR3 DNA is TGTGCCAGCAGCTTAAGGGGGTCTAGCTCCTACGAGCAGTACTTC. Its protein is CASSLRGSSSYEQYF.

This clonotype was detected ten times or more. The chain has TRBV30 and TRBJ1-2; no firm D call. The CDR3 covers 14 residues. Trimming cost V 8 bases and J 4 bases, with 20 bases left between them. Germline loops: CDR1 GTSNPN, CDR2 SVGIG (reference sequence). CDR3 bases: TGTGCCGCCCTTCCTAAGGCAGAAATCTATGGCTACACCTTC. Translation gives CAALPKAEIYGYTF.

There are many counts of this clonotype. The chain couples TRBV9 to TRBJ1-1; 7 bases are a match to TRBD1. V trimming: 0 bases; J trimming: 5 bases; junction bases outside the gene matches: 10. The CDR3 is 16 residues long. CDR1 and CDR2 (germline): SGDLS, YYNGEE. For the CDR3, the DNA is TGTGCCAGCAGCGTAGGGAGAGACAGGGCGAGAACTGAAGCTTTCTTT. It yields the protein CASSVGRDRARTEAFF.

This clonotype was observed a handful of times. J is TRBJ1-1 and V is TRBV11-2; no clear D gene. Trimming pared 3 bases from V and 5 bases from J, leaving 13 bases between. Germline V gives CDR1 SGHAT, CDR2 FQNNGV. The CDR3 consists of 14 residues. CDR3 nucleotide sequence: TGTGCCAGCAGCTTGTCGGTATCGGATACTGAAGCTTTCTTT. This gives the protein CASSLSVSDTEAFF.

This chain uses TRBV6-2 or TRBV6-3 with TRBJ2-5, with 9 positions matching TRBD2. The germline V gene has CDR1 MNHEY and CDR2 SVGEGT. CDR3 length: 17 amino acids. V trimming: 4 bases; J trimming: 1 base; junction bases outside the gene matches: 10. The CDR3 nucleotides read TGTGCCAGCAGTTCCACCGCCGAGACTAGCGGCCAAGAGACCCAGTACTTC. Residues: CASSSTAETSGQETQYF.

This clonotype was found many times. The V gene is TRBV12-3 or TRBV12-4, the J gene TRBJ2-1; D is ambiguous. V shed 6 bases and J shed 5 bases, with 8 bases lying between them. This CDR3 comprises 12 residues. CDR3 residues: CASSRTDNEQFF. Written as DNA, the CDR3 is TGTGCCAGCAGCCGGACCGACAATGAGCAGTTCTTC.

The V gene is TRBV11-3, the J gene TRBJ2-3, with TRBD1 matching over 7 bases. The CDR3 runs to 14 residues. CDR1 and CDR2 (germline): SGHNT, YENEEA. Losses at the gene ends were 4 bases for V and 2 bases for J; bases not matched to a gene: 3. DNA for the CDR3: TGTGCCAGCAGCTCGGGACAGCCCACAGATACGCAGTATTTT. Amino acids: CASSSGQPTDTQYF.

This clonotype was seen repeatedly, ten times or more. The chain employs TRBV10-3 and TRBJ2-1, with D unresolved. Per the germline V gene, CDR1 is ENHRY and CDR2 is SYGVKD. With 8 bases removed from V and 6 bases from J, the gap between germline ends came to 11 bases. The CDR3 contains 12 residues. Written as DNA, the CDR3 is TGTGCCATCGGGTGGCGGAGCAATGAGCAGTTCTTC. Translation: CAIGWRSNEQFF.

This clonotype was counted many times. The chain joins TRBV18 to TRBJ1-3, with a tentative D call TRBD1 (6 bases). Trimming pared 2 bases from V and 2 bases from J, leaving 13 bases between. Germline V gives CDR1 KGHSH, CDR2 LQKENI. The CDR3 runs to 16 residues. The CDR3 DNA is TGTGCCAGCTCACCAACCCCATCAGGGGCTGGAAACACCATATATTTT. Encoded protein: CASSPTPSGAGNTIYF.

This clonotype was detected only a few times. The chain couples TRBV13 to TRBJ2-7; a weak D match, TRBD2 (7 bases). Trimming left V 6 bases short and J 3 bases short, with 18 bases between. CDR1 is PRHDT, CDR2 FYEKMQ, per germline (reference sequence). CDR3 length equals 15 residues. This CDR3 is CASSQKGGARYEQYF. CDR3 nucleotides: TGTGCCAGCAGTCAAAAAGGGGGGGCGCGCTACGAGCAGTACTTC.

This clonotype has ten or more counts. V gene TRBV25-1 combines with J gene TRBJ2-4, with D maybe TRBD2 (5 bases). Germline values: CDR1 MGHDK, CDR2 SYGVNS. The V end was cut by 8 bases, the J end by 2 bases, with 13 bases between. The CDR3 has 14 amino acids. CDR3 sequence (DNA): TGTGCCAGCTTGCCATTAGCGACCAAAAACATTCAGTACTTC. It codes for CASLPLATKNIQYF.

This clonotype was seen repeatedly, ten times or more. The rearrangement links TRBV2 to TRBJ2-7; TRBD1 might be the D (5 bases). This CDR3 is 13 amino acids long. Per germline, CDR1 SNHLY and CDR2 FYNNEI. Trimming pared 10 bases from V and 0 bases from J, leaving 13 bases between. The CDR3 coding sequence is TGTGCCAAAGGGGCTCCCTTCTCCTACGAGCAGTACTTC. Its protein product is CAKGAPFSYEQYF. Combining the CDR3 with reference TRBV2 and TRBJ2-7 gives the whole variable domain EPEVTQTPSHQVTQMGQEVILRCVPISNHLYFYWYRQILGQKVEFLVSFYNNEISEKSEIFDDQFSVERPDGSNFTLKIRSTKLEDSAMYFCAKGAPFSYEQYFGPGTRLTVT.

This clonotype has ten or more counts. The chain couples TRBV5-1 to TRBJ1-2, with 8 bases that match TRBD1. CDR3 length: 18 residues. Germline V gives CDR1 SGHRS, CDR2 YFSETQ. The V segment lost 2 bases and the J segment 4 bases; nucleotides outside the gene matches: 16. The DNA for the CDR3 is TGCGCCAGCAGCTTCAACCCCCGGGCCGGGACAGGTCCCTATGGCTACACCTTC. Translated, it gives CASSFNPRAGTGPYGYTF.

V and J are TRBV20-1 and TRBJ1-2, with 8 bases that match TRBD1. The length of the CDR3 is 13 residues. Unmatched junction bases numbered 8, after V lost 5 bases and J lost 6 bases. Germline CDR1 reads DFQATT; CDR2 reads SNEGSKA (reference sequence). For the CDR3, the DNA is TGCAGTGCTTCGACAGGGGAGGGCGATGGCTACACCTTC. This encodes CSASTGEGDGYTF.

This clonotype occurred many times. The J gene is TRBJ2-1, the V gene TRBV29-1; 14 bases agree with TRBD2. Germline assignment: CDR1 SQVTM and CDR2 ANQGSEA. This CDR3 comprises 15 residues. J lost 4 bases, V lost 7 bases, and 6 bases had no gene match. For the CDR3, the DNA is TGCAGCGCTGGGACTAGCGGGAGAAGGTACAATGAGCAGTTCTTC. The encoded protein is CSAGTSGRRYNEQFF.

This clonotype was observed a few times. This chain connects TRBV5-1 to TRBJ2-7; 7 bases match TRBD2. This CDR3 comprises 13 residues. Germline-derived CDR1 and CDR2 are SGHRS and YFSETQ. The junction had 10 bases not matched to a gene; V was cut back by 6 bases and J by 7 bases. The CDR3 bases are TGCGCCAGCAATGATGGGGGAGCGGGAGAGCAGTACGTC. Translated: CASNDGGAGEQYV.

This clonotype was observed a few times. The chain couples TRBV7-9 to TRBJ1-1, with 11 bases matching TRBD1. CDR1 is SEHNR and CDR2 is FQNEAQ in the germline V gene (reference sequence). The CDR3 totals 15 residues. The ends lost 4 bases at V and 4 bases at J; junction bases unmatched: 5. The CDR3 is CASSSWTGGGTEAFF. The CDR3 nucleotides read TGTGCCAGCAGCTCGTGGACAGGGGGCGGCACTGAAGCTTTCTTT.

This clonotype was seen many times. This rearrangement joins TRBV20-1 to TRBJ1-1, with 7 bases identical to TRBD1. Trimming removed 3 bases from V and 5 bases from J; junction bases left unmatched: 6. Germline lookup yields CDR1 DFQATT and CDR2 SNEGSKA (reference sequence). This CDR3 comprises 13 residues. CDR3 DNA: TGCAGTGCTAGTCGCGACAGGGTGACTGAAGCTTTCTTT. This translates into CSASRDRVTEAFF.